The present T cell receptor (beta chain) was sequenced within a study of blood T cells in healthy people across ages. Study observations and caveats: Possibly, changes in expanded clonotypes were confounded because donor CMV status was unknown.

Germline loops: CDR1 SGHAT, CDR2 FQNNGV. V lost 5 bases to trimming and J lost 0 bases, with 11 bases between them. The CDR3 contains 15 residues. This clonotype came up once. What it recognizes is unknown. A J-beta primer mix and a sample-barcoded 5' primer were used in a second PCR of roughly 6 to 12 cycles. TCRdb redid the calling of the 5' RACE reads with MiXCR, one entry per CDR3 protein. The profile shows over a million distinct CDR3 sequences, roughly 45% of them singletons. Extraction of total RNA produced a minimum of 5 micrograms from each sample. Sequenced: blood. This sequence originates from a woman between 55 and 75 years old in good health. The chain employs TRBV11-2 and TRBJ2-1; D unresolved. Written as DNA, the CDR3 is TGTGCCAGCAGCATTGAAAGGAGCTCCTACAATGAGCAGTTCTTC. Its protein product is CASSIERSSYNEQFF. Together with reference TRBV11-2 and TRBJ2-1, the CDR3 gives the full variable domain: EAGVAQSPRYKIIEKRQSVAFWCNPISGHATLYWYQQILGQGPKLLIQFQNNGVVDDSQLPKDRFSAERLKGVDSTLKIQPAKLEDSAVYLCASSIERSSYNEQFFGPGTRLTVL.